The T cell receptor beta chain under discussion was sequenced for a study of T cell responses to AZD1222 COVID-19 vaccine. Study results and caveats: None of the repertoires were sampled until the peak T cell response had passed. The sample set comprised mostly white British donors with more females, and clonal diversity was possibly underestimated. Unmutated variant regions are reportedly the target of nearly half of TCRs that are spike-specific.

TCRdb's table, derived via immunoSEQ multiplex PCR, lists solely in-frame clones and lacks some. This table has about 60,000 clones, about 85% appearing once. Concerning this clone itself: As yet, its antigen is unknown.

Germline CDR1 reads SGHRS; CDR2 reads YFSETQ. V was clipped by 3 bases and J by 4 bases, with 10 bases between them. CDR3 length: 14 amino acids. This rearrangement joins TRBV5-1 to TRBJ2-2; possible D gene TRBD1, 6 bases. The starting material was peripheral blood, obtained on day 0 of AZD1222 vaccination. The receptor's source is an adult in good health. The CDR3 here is CASSSGVITGELFF. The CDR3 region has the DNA TGCGCCAGCAGCTCAGGGGTCATCACCGGGGAGCTGTTTTTT.